This T cell receptor beta chain originates from a study of identical twins. The study, taken as a whole, reports: Conclusions were drawn cross-sectionally by statistical analysis, without following the same donors. Insertions were fewer in abundant cord blood beta clonotypes, whereas memory repertoires showed none of this pattern. Potential partial confounding of zero-insertion analyses by invariant MAIT and iNKT cells was noted.

With regard to this clonotype: Its antigen is as yet unknown.

A universal primer binding site was introduced by template switching. The final cDNA contained unique molecular identifiers. TCRdb re-called the 5' RACE reads with MiXCR, one entry per CDR3 protein. The sample gives 200,000 to 300,000 distinct CDR3 sequences, over 9.5% of which show up once; 8% to 10% is in the top ten. The V gene lost 0 bases and the J gene lost 2 bases, with 14 bases spanning the gap. Germline CDR1 and CDR2: LGHNA and YSLEER. This CDR3 has 16 amino acids. What was sequenced was memory T cells sorted from blood. This chain joins TRBV4-3 and TRBJ2-7, with D unclear. The sequence came from a man aged 45 to 65 in good health. CDR3 nucleotide sequence: TGCGCCAGCAGCCAAGAGGCCGGTAGAGTCCCCTACGAGCAGTACTTC. Translating gives CASSQEAGRVPYEQYF.